These 2 T cell receptor beta chains came from one sample sequenced in a study of cytomegalovirus exposure and HLA in healthy donors. PCR used 60 Vbeta primers and 13 Jbeta primers. Sequenced by immunoSEQ multiplex PCR; TCRdb stores in-frame clones only, minus some. Among over 150,000 clones listed, 75% to 90% were seen once. The sample comprised PBMCs. These TCRs come from a human donor in good health.

Only one count was recorded for this clone. The CDR3 DNA reads TGTGCCAGCAGCTTGGTGGGTAGATTGGAATCGGGGGTTGCAGATACGCAGTATTTT. Protein product: CASSLVGRLESGVADTQYF. This rearrangement joins TRBV5-6 to TRBJ2-3; possible D gene TRBD2, 6 bases. The germline V gene has CDR1 SGHDT and CDR2 YYEEEE. Trimming cost V 0 bases and J 4 bases, with 24 bases left between them. CDR3 length equals 19 residues.

The gene calls are TRBV6-6 and TRBJ2-5, with D possibly matching TRBD2 (5 bases). Trimming removed 0 bases from V and 4 bases from J, with 9 bases in between. The germline V gene has CDR1 MNHNY and CDR2 SVGAGI (reference sequence). This CDR3 region has 14 residues. The CDR3 reads CASSYSEGVETQYF. The CDR3 region has the DNA TGTGCCAGCAGTTACTCTGAGGGTGTAGAGACCCAGTACTTC.